This T cell receptor (beta chain) is from a study of blood T cell repertoires in COVID-19. Turning to the study itself: Sites across the United States, Italy and Spain contributed samples from acute and convalescent COVID-19. Sources were T cells, B-cell-depleted T cells, or PBMCs; the material itself was cDNA or gDNA.

CDR1 is SGDLS and CDR2 is YYNGEE in the germline V gene. The length of the CDR3 is 16 residues. J gave up 2 bases and V 2 bases, and 6 bases lay outside the gene matches. How the authors handled the data: Nucleated cell counts were estimated from reference gene primer amplification. Data came from immunoSEQ multiplex PCR; TCRdb stores just in-frame clones and leaves some out. That table supplies the V and J calls and clone size; D and trimming were determined from the DNA. This table has roughly 95,000 clones, 82% appearing once. The J gene is TRBJ2-2, the V gene TRBV9; 7 nucleotides line up with TRBD1. Material for sequencing was peripheral blood. The TCR comes from a man older than 75 with acute or convalescent COVID-19. CDR3 protein: CASSVTYRGNTGELFF. The CDR3 DNA is TGTGCCAGCAGCGTCACTTACAGGGGAAACACCGGGGAGCTGTTTTTT.